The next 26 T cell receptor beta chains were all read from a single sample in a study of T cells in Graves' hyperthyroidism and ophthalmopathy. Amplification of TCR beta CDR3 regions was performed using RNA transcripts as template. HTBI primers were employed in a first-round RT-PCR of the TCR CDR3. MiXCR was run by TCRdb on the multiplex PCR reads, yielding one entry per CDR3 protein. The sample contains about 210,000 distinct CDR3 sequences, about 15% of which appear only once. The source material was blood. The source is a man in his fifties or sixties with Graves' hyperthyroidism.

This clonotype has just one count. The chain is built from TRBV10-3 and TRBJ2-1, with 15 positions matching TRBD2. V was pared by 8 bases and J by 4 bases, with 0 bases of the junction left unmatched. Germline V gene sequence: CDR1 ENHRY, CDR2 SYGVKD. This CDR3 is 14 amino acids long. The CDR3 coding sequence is TGTGCCATCGGGACTAGCGGGGGGTACAATGAGCAGTTCTTC. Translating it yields CAIGTSGGYNEQFF.

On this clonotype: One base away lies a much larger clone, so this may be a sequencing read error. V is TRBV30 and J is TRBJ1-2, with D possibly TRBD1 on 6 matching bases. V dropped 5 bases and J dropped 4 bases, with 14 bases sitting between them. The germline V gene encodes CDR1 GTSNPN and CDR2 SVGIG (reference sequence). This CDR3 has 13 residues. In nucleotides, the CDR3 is TGTGCCTGGTATGCACGGACAGCCTATGGCTACACCTTC. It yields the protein CAWYARTAYGYTF. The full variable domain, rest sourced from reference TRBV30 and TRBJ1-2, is SQTIHQWPATLVQPVGSPLSLECTVEGTSNPNLYWYRQAAGRGLQLLFYSVGIGQISSEVPQNLSASRPQDRQFILSSKKLLLSDSGFYLCAWYARTAYGYTFGSGTRLTVV.

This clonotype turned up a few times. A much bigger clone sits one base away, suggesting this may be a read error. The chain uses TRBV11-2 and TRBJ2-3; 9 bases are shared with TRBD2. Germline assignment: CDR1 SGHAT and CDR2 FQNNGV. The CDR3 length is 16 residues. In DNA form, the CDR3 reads TGTACCAGCAGCTTTAGCGGGAGAGGGGAAGTAGATACGCAGTATTTT. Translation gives CTSSFSGRGEVDTQYF.

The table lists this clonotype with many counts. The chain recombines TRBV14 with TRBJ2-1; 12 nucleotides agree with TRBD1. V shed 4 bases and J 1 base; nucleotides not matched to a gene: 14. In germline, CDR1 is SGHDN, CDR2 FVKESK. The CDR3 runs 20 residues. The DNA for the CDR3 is TGTGCCAGCAGCCGGACTGCCGGGACAGGGGGCATTGGGTCCTACAATGAGCAGTTCTTC. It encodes CASSRTAGTGGIGSYNEQFF.

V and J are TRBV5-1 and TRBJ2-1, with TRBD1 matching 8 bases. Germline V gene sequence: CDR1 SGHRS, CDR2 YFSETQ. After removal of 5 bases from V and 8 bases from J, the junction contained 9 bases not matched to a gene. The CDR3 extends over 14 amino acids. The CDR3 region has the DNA TGCGCCAGCAGATCGGGCAGGGGGCGTGATGAGCAGTTCTTC. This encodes CASRSGRGRDEQFF.

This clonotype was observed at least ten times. The CDR3 here is CASSPSDRGYTGELFF. The CDR3 nucleotides read TGTGCCAGCAGTCCCTCCGACAGGGGATACACCGGGGAGCTGTTTTTT. This chain connects TRBV28 to TRBJ2-2, with 8 nucleotides matching TRBD1. The ends lost 5 bases at V and 3 bases at J; junction bases unmatched: 8. The germline CDR1 and CDR2 sequences are MDHEN and SYDVKM. The CDR3 consists of 16 residues.

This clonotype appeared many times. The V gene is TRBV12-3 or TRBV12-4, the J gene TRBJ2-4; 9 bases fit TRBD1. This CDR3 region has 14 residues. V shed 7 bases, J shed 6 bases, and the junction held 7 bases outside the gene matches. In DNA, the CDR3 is TGTGCCAGCACCTGGGGACAGGGTGGAAACATTCAGTACTTC. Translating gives CASTWGQGGNIQYF.

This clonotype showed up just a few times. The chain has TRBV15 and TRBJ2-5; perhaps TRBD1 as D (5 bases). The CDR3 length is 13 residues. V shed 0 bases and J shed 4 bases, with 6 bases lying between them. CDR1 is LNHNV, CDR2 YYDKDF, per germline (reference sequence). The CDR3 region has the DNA TGTGCCACCAGCAGAGATCAGGGAGAGACCCAGTACTTC. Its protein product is CATSRDQGETQYF.

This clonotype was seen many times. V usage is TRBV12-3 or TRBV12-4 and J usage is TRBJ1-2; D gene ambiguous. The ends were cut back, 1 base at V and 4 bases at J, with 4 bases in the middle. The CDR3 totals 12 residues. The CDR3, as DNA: TGTGCCAGCAGTTTAGACACCTATGGCTACACCTTC. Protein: CASSLDTYGYTF.

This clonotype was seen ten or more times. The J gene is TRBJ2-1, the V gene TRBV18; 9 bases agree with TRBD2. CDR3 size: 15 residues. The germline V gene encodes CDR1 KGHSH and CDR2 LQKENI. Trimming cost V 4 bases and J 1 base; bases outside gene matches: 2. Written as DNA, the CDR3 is TGTGCCAGCTCACAGCTAGCGGGGTCCTACAATGAGCAGTTCTTC. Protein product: CASSQLAGSYNEQFF. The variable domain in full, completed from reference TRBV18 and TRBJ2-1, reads NAGVMQNPRHLVRRRGQEARLRCSPMKGHSHVYWYRQLPEEGLKFMVYLQKENIIDESGMPKERFSAEFPKEGPSILRIQQVVRGDSAAYFCASSQLAGSYNEQFFGPGTRLTVL.

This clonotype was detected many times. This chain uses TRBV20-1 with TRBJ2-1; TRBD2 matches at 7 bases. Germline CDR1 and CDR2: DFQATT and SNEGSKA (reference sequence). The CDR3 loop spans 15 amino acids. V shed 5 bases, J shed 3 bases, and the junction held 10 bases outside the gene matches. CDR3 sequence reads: CSASTAGWLYNEQFF. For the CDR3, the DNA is TGCAGTGCTTCCACAGCGGGATGGCTCTACAATGAGCAGTTCTTC.

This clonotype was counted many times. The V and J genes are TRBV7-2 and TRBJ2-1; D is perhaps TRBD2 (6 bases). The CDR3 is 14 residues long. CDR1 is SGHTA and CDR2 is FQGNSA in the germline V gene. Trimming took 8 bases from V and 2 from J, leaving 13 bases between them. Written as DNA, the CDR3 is TGTGCCAGCCGGATGCGGGACGCCTACAATGAGCAGTTCTTC. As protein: CASRMRDAYNEQFF. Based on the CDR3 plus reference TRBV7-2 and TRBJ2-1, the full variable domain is GAGVSQSPSNKVTEKGKDVELRCDPISGHTALYWYRQSLGQGLEFLIYFQGNSAPDKSGLPSDRFSAERTGGSVSTLTIQRTQQEDSAVYLCASRMRDAYNEQFFGPGTRLTVL.

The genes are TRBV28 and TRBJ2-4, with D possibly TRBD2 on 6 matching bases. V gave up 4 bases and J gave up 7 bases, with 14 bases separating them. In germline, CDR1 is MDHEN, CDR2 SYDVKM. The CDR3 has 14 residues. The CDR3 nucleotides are TGTGCCAGCAGTTCCGGGGGTCGATTGAACATTCAGTACTTC. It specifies CASSSGGRLNIQYF.

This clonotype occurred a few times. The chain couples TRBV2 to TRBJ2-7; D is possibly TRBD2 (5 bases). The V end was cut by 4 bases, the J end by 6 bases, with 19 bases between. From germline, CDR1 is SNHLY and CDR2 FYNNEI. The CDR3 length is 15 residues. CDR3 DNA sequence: TGTGCCAGCAGTGTTGGGGAGACTGGAAGTCTCGAGCAGTACTTC. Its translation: CASSVGETGSLEQYF.

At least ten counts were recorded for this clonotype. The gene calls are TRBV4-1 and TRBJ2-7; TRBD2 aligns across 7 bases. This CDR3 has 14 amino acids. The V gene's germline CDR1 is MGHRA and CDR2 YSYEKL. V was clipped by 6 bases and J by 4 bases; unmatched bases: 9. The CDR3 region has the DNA TGCGCCAGCAGTCCTTTAGGGGAGGGGTACGAGCAGTACTTC. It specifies CASSPLGEGYEQYF.

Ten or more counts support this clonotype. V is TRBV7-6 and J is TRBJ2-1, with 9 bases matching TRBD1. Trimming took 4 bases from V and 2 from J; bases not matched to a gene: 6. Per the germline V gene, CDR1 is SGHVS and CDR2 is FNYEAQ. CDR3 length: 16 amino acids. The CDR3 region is CASSYEGQGTYNEQFF. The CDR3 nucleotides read TGTGCCAGCAGCTACGAGGGACAGGGCACCTACAATGAGCAGTTCTTC.

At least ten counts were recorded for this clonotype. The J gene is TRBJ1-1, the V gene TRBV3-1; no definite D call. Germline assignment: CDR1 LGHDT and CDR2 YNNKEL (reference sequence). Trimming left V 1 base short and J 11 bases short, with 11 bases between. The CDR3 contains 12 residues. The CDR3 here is CASSQGRSRAFF. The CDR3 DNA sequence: TGTGCCAGCAGCCAAGGGAGGAGTCGGGCTTTCTTT.

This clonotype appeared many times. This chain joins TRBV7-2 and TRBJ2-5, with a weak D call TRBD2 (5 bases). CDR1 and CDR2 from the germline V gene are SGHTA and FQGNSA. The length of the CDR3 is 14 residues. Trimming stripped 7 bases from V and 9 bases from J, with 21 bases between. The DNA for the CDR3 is TGTGCCAGCACCACCCCGGGGAAGAGAGCGGCCCAGTACTTC. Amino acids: CASTTPGKRAAQYF.

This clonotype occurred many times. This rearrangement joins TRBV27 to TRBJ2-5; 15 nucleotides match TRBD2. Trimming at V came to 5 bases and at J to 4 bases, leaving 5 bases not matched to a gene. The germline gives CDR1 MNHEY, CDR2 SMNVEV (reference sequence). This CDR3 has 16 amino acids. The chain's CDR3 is CASSPGTSGRIETQYF. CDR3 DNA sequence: TGTGCCAGCAGTCCCGGGACTAGCGGGAGGATAGAGACCCAGTACTTC.

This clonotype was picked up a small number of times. The CDR3 loop reads CASSLVENTDTQYF. The CDR3 coding sequence is TGCGCCAGCAGCTTGGTAGAGAACACAGATACGCAGTATTTT. This rearrangement joins TRBV5-1 to TRBJ2-3, with D uncertain. The CDR3 runs to 14 residues. V shed 0 bases and J shed 2 bases, with 7 bases lying between them. CDR1 is SGHRS and CDR2 is YFSETQ in the germline V gene.

The chain's CDR3 is CASSQDIGGRQPQHF. CDR3 DNA: TGTGCCAGCAGCCAAGATATAGGGGGCCGGCAGCCCCAGCATTTT. The V call is TRBV3-1, the J call TRBJ1-5, with 7 nucleotides matching TRBD1. Germline CDR1 reads LGHDT; CDR2 reads YNNKEL (reference sequence). The CDR3 length is 15 residues. With 0 bases clipped from V and 7 bases from J, the junction kept 6 bases outside the gene matches.

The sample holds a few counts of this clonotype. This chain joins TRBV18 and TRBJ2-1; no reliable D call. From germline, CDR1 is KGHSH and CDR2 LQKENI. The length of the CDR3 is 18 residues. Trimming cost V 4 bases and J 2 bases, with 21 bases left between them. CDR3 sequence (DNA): TGTGCCAGCTCACGTGAAAGTCCAATCGTTCGCGCCTACAATGAGCAGTTCTTC. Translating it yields CASSRESPIVRAYNEQFF.

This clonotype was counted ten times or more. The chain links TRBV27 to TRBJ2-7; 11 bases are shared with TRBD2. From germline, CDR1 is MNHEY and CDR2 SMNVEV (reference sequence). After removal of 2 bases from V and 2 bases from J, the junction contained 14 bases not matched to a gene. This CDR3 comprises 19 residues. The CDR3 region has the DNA TGTGCCAGCAGTTTAGGGGGGTTCAGGGCTAGCGGGAGGACCTACGAGCAGTACTTC. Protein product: CASSLGGFRASGRTYEQYF.

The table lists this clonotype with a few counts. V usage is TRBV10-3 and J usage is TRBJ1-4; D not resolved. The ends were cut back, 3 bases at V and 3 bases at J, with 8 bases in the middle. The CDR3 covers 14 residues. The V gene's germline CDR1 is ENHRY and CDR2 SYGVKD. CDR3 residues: CAISDSGSNEKLFF. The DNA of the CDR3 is TGTGCCATCAGTGACTCGGGTTCTAATGAAAAACTGTTTTTT.

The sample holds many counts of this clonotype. CDR3: CAWSQGLANTDTQYF. The DNA of the CDR3 is TGTGCCTGGAGTCAAGGACTAGCTAACACAGATACGCAGTATTTT. The chain carries TRBV30 and TRBJ2-3; the match to TRBD2 covers 8 bases. Germline-derived CDR1 and CDR2 are GTSNPN and SVGIG (reference sequence). This CDR3 spans 15 amino acids. V shed 2 bases and J 2 bases; nucleotides not matched to a gene: 6. Using reference TRBV30 and TRBJ2-3 for the parts outside the CDR3, the full variable domain is SQTIHQWPATLVQPVGSPLSLECTVEGTSNPNLYWYRQAAGRGLQLLFYSVGIGQISSEVPQNLSASRPQDRQFILSSKKLLLSDSGFYLCAWSQGLANTDTQYFGPGTRLTVL.

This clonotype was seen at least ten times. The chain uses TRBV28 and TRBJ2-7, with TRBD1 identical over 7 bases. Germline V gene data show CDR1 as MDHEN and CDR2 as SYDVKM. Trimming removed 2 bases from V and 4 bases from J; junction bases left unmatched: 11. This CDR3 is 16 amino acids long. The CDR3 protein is CASSLEGTAKPYEQYF. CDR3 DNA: TGTGCCAGCAGTTTAGAGGGGACAGCTAAACCGTACGAGCAGTACTTC.